This TCR beta chain was obtained from a study of blood T cell repertoires in COVID-19. V was pared by 6 bases and J by 2 bases, with 6 bases of the junction left unmatched. CDR1 and CDR2 from the germline V gene are SQVTM and ANQGSEA. The CDR3 is 13 amino acids. Only in-frame clones appear in the TCRdb table, and some are missing; sequencing was by immunoSEQ multiplex PCR. The sample has about 160,000 clones, over 90% seen once. V is TRBV29-1 and J is TRBJ2-7, with TRBD1 identical over 8 bases. The clonotype originates from a woman in her fifties or sixties with COVID-19, enrolled during active disease. The sequenced material came from peripheral blood. CDR3 nucleotides: TGCAGCGTCTTCGACAGGGGCGCCTACGAGCAGTACTTC. Translated: CSVFDRGAYEQYF.